The 7 T cell receptor beta chains given below trace back to one sample, sequenced in a study of T cells after yellow fever vaccination. One entry per CDR3 protein results from TCRdb running MiXCR on the 5' RACE reads. The table lists roughly 120,000 distinct CDR3 sequences, more than 6.5% of them singletons. This material consisted of CD4+ T cells sorted from PBMCs, taken 9 to 11 days after the first yellow fever vaccination. Receptors originate from a man younger than 30 who received the YFV17D yellow fever vaccine.

This clonotype was observed at least ten times. The chain employs TRBV2 and TRBJ1-2; D not resolved. V lost 4 bases, J lost 4 bases, and 10 bases lay in between. This CDR3 region has 13 residues. Germline CDR1 and CDR2: SNHLY and FYNNEI. In DNA form, the CDR3 reads TGTGCCAGCAGTGGTTGGACGAGCTATGGCTACACCTTC. Translating it yields CASSGWTSYGYTF.

This clonotype occurred many times. This chain links TRBV20-1 with TRBJ2-4; D is undetermined. The CDR3 sequence is 13 residues long. Germline CDR1 DFQATT, CDR2 SNEGSKA (reference sequence). V was cut by 6 bases and J by 0 bases, with 9 bases left in between. The CDR3 region has the DNA TGCAGTGCAAAGGAACTAGCCAAAAACATTCAGTACTTC. Translation gives CSAKELAKNIQYF.

This clonotype was recorded at least ten times. This chain joins TRBV10-3 and TRBJ1-1; D unresolved. Deletions cut 0 bases from V and 4 bases from J, with 6 bases between. The germline gives CDR1 ENHRY, CDR2 SYGVKD. CDR3 length: 13 residues. CDR3 sequence (DNA): TGTGCCATCAGTGAGTCTTTGGGCACTGAAGCTTTCTTT. It specifies CAISESLGTEAFF.

This clonotype occurred many times. This chain connects TRBV5-1 to TRBJ2-5; unclear D gene. V shed 6 bases and J shed 5 bases, with 17 bases lying between them. CDR3 length: 14 residues. Germline V gene data show CDR1 as SGHRS and CDR2 as YFSETQ. DNA of the CDR3: TGCGCCAGCACCCCGCGTGGGCAGCTGGAGACCCAGTACTTC. It is translated as CASTPRGQLETQYF. The complete variable domain, with remaining parts taken from reference TRBV5-1 and TRBJ2-5, reads KAGVTQTPRYLIKTRGQQVTLSCSPISGHRSVSWYQQTPGQGLQFLFEYFSETQRNKGNFPGRFSGRQFSNSRSEMNVSTLELGDSALYLCASTPRGQLETQYFGPGTRLLVL.

This clonotype came up many times. The V and J genes are TRBV5-6 and TRBJ2-3; 8 bases are a match to TRBD1. CDR3 length: 16 amino acids. Per germline, CDR1 SGHDT and CDR2 YYEEEE. V lost 3 bases and J lost 2; bases outside the gene matches: 8. The CDR3 sequence is CASSSRGQENTDTQYF. The CDR3 DNA reads TGTGCCAGCAGCTCTAGGGGACAGGAGAACACAGATACGCAGTATTTT.

This clonotype was counted many times. The chain joins TRBV7-6 to TRBJ2-2; no firm D call. CDR3 length: 13 amino acids. CDR1 is SGHVS, CDR2 FNYEAQ, per germline. V dropped 5 bases and J dropped 2 bases, with 6 bases sitting between them. CDR3 loop: CASSTQNTGELFF. The CDR3, as DNA: TGTGCCAGCAGCACTCAAAACACCGGGGAGCTGTTTTTT.

This clonotype was observed at least ten times. The V call is TRBV7-2, the J call TRBJ2-3; 7 bases line up with TRBD2. V shed 10 bases and J 5 bases; nucleotides not matched to a gene: 15. Germline-derived CDR1 and CDR2 are SGHTA and FQGNSA. This CDR3 is built from 15 residues. The CDR3 bases are TGTGCCACATCGGCCAGCGGGGCTAAGAAAGATACGCAGTATTTT. This codes for CATSASGAKKDTQYF.